The 13 T cell receptor beta chains presented below share a single source sample, sequenced in a study of tumor and adjacent non-tumor tissue in lung cancer. TCRbeta libraries were built with three rounds of nested PCR, modified from ARM-PCR. TCRdb reanalysed the multiplex PCR reads using MiXCR and keeps one entry per CDR3 protein. The table has some 80,000 distinct CDR3 sequences, approximately 72% seen once. The template was RNA from unsorted bulk tissue. Sequencing was performed on lung tumor tissue. Receptors were obtained from a middle-aged woman with non-small cell lung cancer.

Comment on this clonotype: One end of the junction fails to match germline, which may point to a read error. The chain couples TRBV14 to TRBJ2-1, with D possibly being TRBD1 (5 bases). The CDR3 consists of 15 residues. Germline-derived CDR1 and CDR2 are SGHDN and FVKESK. CDR3: CASSQGNPRGNGQFF. For the CDR3, the DNA is TGTGCCAGCAGCCAAGGCAACCCTAGGGGCAATGGGCAGTTCTTC.

About this clonotype itself: One junction end does not reproduce the germline sequence, and a read error may be involved. V usage is TRBV11-1 and J usage is TRBJ2-1; the D gene is possibly TRBD2 (5 bases). This CDR3 has 13 amino acids. Germline CDR1 SGHAT, CDR2 FQDESV (reference sequence). The CDR3 loop reads CARSLGEGYEQFF. The CDR3 DNA follows: TGTGCCAGAAGCTTAGGTGAGGGCTATGAACAGTTCTTC.

The gene calls are TRBV24-1 and TRBJ2-2; D may be TRBD1 (6 bases). There are 14 residues in the CDR3. Germline values: CDR1 KGHDR, CDR2 SFDVKD. Trimming stripped 5 bases from V and 2 bases from J, with 8 bases between. The CDR3 coding sequence is TGTGCCACCAGTGTAGGGGGTAACACCGGGGAGCTGTTTTTT. Translated, it gives CATSVGGNTGELFF.

V is TRBV11-2 and J is TRBJ2-7; D ambiguous. The CDR3 sequence is 15 residues long. Germline values: CDR1 SGHAT, CDR2 FQNNGV. V shed 9 bases and J shed 1 base, with 19 bases lying between them. The CDR3 region is CASSLDAQRSYEQYF. The CDR3 region has the DNA TGTGCCAGTAGCCTAGATGCCCAGAGGTCCTACGAGCAGTACTTC.

To note about this clonotype: At one boundary the junction diverges from the germline segment, which might be a read error. The chain recombines TRBV5-4 with TRBJ2-3; possibly TRBD2 for D (6 bases). This CDR3 has 15 amino acids. CDR1 is SGHNT, CDR2 YYREEE, per germline (reference sequence). CDR3 nucleotides: TGTGCCAGCAGTAACGGGTTGGGGGGAGGAGATACGCGGTATTTT. Translated, it gives CASSNGLGGGDTRYF.

In regard to this clonotype: Relative to the germline gene, one junction end is altered; a read error may explain this. The chain recombines TRBV4-2 with TRBJ2-2; 13 bases fit TRBD2. CDR1 and CDR2 (germline): LGHNA, YNFKEQ. The length of the CDR3 is 16 residues. The CDR3 DNA is TGTGCCAGCGGCCGAGGACTAGCGGGGGACACCGGTGAGCTGTTTTTT. It is translated as CASGRGLAGDTGELFF.

On this clonotype itself: The CDR3 end shows no conserved phenylalanine or tryptophan, and so a read error is likely. No DNA is shown, since the ends of the CDR3 on it are uncertain; the CDR3 is the one TCRdb lists. This CDR3 is CASSLALKSNTGEPFY. The V and J genes are TRBV11-2 and TRBJ2-2. The CDR3 spans 16 residues, counting both ends. Germline V gene lookup returns CDR1 SGHAT and CDR2 FQNNGV.

This clonotype was detected many times. This chain links TRBV7-8 with TRBJ1-1; D is unclear. The CDR3 has 13 residues. CDR1 is SGHVS and CDR2 is FQNEAQ in the germline V gene. Trimming shortened V by 5 bases and J by 1 base, and 8 bases separated the two germline ends. The CDR3: CASSRAANTEAFF. In DNA, the CDR3 is TGTGCCAGCAGCCGAGCAGCGAACACTGAAGCTTTCTTT.

V is TRBV6-1 and J is TRBJ2-3, with 9 bases identical to TRBD2. The CDR3 length is 16 residues. CDR1 is MNHNS and CDR2 is SASEGT in the germline V gene. J lost 2 bases, V lost 5 bases, and 8 bases had no gene match. CDR3 protein: CASSTMAGGDTDTQYF. The DNA of the CDR3 is TGTGCCAGCAGTACCATGGCGGGGGGGGACACAGATACGCAGTATTTT.

CDR3 DNA sequence: TGCAGTGCTAGAGGCTGGGAGCACCAGGGGGCGGGAAACACCATATATTTT. It yields the protein CSARGWEHQGAGNTIYF. The chain is built from TRBV20-1 and TRBJ1-3; 8 nucleotides line up with TRBD1. The V and J ends lost 1 base and 4 bases, in that order; junction bases with no gene match: 12. CDR1 is DFQATT and CDR2 is SNEGSKA in the germline V gene (reference sequence). This CDR3 has 17 amino acids.

In the case of this clonotype: An end of the junction does not agree with germline; a read error may underlie this. The rearrangement links TRBV13 to TRBJ1-1; D not resolved. This CDR3 is 14 amino acids long. The germline gives CDR1 PRHDT, CDR2 FYEKMQ (reference sequence). CDR3 sequence (DNA): TGTCCCAGCAGCCCGATGGCAGTGAACACTGAAGCTTTCTTT. Translating gives CPSSPMAVNTEAFF.

As for this clonotype: One junction end disagrees with the germline gene, perhaps due to a read error. The J gene is TRBJ2-5, the V gene TRBV5-1; 8 positions agree with TRBD1. Germline V gene sequence: CDR1 SGHRS, CDR2 YFSETQ. The CDR3 extends over 23 amino acids. CDR3 DNA: TGCGCCAGCAGAAGATTCCTAAGGACCTCCGACCGAGATACTGGTGCAGGGGGCGAGACCCAATACTTC. Translated, it gives CASRRFLRTSDRDTGAGGETQYF.

Note on this clonotype: This CDR3 is missing its conserved last phenylalanine or tryptophan, likely due to a read error. The V gene is TRBV9, the J gene TRBJ1-1; D is ambiguous. V shed 3 bases and J shed 9 bases, with 18 bases lying between them. This CDR3 is built from 14 residues. Germline CDR1 reads SGDLS; CDR2 reads YYNGEE. CDR3 bases: TGTGCCAGCAGCGCCGACGGGAGGATTTCTAAAGCTTTCTAT. This sequence encodes CASSADGRISKAFY.